This T cell receptor (beta chain) was observed in a study of control samples from healthy donors and cancer patients. The data were produced by immunoSEQ multiplex PCR, yet TCRdb's version contains in-frame clones alone and is incomplete. The table records about 150,000 clones, more than 85% of them present only once. The germline gives CDR1 SGHTA, CDR2 FQGNSA. CDR3 length equals 14 residues. With 3 bases clipped from V and 2 bases from J, the junction kept 3 bases outside the gene matches. Input material: blood. The chain recombines TRBV7-2 with TRBJ1-1; 7 bases fit TRBD1. The TCR comes from a man between 18 and 35 years old in good health. As DNA, the CDR3 is TGTGCCAGCAGCTTTGGGACAGCTAACACTGAAGCTTTCTTT. It codes for CASSFGTANTEAFF.